This T cell receptor beta chain was identified during a study of cytomegalovirus exposure and HLA in healthy donors. The PCR employed 60 Vbeta primers together with 13 Jbeta primers. Assay: immunoSEQ multiplex PCR; the TCRdb copy retains only in-frame clones and omits some. Altogether about 270,000 clones are present, under 80% being singletons, with the ten largest covering 2% to 2.5%. Germline V CDR1 and CDR2: MNHNS, SASEGT. Trimming shortened V by 3 bases and J by 7 bases, and 13 bases separated the two germline ends. This CDR3 contains 13 residues. This TCR came from a female donor in good health and CMV-seronegative. J is TRBJ2-7 and V is TRBV6-1, with D possibly being TRBD2 (7 bases). The sequencing sample was made of PBMCs. CDR3 region: CASSDRGAREQYF. The DNA for the CDR3 is TGTGCCAGCAGTGATCGGGGGGCGAGGGAGCAGTACTTC.